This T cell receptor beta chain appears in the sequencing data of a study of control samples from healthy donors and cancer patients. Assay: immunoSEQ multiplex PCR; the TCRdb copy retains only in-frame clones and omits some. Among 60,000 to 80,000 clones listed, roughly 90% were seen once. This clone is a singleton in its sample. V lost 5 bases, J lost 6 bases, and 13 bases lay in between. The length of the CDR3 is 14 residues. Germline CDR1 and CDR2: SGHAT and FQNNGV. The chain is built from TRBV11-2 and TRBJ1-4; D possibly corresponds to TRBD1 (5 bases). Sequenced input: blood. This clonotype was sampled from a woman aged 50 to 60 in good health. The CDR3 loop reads CASSMAGLDEKLFF. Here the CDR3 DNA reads TGTGCCAGCAGCATGGCAGGGCTGGATGAAAAACTGTTTTTT.